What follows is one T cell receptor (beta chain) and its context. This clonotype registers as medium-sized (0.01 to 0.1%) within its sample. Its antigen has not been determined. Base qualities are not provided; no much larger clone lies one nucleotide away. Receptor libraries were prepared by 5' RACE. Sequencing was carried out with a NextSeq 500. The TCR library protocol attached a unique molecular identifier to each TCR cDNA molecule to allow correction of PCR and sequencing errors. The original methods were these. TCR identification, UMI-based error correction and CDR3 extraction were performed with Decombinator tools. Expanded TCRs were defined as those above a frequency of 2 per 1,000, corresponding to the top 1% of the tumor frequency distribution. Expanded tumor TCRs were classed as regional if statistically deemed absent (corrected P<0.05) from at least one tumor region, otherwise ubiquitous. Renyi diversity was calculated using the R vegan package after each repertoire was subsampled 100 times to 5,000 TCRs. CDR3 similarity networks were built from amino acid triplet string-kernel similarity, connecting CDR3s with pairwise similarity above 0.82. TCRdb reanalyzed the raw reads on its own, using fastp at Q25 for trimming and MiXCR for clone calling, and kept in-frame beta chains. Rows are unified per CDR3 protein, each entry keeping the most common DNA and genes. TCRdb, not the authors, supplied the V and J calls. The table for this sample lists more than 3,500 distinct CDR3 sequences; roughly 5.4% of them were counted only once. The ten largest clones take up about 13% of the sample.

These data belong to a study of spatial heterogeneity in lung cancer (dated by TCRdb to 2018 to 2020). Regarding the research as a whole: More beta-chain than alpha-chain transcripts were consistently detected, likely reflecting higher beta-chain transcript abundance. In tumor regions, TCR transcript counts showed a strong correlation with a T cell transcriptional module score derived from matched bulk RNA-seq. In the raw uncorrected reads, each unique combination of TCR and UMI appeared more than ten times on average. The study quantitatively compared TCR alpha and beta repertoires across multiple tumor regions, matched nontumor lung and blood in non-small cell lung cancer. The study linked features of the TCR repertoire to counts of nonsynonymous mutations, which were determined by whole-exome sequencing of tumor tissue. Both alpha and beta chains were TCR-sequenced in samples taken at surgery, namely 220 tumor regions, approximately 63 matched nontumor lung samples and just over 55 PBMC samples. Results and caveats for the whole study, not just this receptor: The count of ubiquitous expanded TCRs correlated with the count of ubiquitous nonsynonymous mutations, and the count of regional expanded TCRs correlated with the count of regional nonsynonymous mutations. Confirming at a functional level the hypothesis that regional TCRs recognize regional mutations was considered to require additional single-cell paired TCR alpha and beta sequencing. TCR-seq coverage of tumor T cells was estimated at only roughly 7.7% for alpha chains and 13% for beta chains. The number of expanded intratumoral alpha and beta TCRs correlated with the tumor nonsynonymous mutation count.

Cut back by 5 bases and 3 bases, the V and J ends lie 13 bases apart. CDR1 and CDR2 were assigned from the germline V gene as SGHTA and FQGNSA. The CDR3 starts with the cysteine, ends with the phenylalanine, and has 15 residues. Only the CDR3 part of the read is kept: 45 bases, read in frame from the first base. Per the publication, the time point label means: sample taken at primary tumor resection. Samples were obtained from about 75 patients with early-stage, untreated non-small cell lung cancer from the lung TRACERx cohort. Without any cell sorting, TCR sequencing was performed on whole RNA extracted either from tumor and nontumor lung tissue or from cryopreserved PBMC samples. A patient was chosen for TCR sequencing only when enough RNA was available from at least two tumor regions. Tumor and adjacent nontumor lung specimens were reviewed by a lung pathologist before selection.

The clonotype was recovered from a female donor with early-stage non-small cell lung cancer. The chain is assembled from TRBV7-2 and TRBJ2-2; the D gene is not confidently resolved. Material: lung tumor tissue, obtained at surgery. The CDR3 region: CASSPRHGYTGELFF. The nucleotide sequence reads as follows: TGTGCCAGCAGCCCCAGGCACGGGTACACCGGGGAGCTGTTTTTT. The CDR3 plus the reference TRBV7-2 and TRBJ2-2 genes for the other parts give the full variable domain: GAGVSQSPSNKVTEKGKDVELRCDPISGHTALYWYRQSLGQGLEFLIYFQGNSAPDKSGLPSDRFSAERTGGSVSTLTIQRTQQEDSAVYLCASSPRHGYTGELFFGEGSRLTVL.